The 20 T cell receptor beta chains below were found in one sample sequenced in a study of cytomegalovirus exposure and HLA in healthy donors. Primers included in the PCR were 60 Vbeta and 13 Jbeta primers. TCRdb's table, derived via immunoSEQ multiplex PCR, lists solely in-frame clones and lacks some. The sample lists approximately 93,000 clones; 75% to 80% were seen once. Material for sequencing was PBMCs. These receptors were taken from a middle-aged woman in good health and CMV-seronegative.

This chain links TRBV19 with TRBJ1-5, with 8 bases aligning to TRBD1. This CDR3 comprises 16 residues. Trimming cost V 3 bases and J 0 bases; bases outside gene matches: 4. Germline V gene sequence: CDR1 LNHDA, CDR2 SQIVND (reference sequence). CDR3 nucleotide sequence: TGTGCCAGTAGTATTGGACAGGGCCCTAGCAATCAGCCCCAGCATTTT. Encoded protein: CASSIGQGPSNQPQHF.

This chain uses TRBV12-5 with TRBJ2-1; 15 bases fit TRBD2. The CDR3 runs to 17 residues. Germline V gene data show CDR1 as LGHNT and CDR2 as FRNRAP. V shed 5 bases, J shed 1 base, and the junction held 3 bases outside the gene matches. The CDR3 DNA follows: TGTGCTAGTGGTACAGGACTAGCGGGGGGGTCCTACAATGAGCAGTTCTTC. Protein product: CASGTGLAGGSYNEQFF.

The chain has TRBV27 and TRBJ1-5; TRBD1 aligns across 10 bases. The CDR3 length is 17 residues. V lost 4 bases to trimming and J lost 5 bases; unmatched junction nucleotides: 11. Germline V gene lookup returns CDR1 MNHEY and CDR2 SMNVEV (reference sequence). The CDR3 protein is CASSSTPRDRGDQPQHF. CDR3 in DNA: TGTGCCAGCAGTTCGACGCCCCGGGACAGGGGTGATCAGCCCCAGCATTTT.

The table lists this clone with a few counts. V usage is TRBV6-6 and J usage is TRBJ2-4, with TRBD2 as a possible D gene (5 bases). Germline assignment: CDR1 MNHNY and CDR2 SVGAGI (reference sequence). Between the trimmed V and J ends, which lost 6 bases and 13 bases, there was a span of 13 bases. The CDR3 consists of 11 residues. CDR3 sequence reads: CASSLAGIQYF. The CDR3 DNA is TGTGCCAGCAGCCTTGCCGGGATCCAGTACTTC.

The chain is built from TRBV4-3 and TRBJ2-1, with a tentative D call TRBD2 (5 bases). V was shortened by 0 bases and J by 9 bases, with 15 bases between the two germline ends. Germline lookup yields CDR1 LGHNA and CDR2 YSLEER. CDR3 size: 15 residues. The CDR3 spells CASSQDMTPSGEQFF. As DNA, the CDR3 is TGCGCCAGCAGCCAAGATATGACCCCGAGCGGTGAGCAGTTCTTC.

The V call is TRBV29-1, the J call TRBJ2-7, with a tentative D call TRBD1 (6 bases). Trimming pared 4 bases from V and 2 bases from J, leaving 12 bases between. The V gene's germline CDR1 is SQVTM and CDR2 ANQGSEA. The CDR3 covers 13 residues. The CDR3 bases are TGCAGCGTTGTAACAGGGCCTCCCTACGAGCAGTACTTC. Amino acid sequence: CSVVTGPPYEQYF.

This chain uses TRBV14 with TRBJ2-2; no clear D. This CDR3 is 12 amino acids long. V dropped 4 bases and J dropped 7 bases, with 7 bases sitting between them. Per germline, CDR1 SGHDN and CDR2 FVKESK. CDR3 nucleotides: TGTGCCAGCAGCCCCGTCGGCGGGGAGCTGTTTTTT. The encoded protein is CASSPVGGELFF.

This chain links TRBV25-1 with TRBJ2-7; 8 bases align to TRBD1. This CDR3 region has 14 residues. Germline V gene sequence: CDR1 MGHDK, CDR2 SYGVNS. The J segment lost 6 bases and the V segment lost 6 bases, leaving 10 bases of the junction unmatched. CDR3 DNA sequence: TGTGCCAGCAGCACCGGGACAGGACTCCGCGAGCAGTACTTC. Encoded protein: CASSTGTGLREQYF.

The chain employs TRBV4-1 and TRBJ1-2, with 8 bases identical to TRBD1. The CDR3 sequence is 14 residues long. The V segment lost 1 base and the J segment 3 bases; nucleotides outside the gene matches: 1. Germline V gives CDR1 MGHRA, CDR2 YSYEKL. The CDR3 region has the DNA TGCGCCAGCAGCCAAGCGACAGGGGACTATGGCTACACCTTC. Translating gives CASSQATGDYGYTF.

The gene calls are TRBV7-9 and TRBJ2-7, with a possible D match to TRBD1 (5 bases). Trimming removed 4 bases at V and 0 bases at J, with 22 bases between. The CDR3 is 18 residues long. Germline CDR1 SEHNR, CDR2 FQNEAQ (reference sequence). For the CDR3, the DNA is TGTGCCAGCAGCTCCCCTCGACCGCAGGGCCGCCTCTCCTACGAGCAGTACTTC. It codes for CASSSPRPQGRLSYEQYF.

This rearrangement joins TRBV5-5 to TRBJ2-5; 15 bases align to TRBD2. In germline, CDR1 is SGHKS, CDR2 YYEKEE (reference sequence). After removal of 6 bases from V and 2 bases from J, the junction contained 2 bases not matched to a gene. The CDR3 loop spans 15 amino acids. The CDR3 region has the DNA TGTGCCAGCACCGGACTAGCGGGGGGGCAAGAGACCCAGTACTTC. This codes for CASTGLAGGQETQYF.

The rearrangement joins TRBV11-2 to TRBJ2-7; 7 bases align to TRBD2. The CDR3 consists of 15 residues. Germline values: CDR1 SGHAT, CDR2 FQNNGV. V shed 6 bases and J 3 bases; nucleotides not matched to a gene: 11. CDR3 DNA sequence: TGTGCCAGCAGGGTCGAGGGACTAACCATCTACGAGCAGTACTTC. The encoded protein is CASRVEGLTIYEQYF.

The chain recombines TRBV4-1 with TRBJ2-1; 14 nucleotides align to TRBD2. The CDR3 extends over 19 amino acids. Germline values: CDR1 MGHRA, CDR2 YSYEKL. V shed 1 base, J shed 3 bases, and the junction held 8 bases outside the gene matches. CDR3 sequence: CASSQVRLAGGGYYNEQFF. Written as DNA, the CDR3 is TGCGCCAGCAGCCAAGTTCGACTAGCGGGGGGGGGCTACTACAATGAGCAGTTCTTC.

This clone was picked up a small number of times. Here the CDR3 DNA reads TGTGCCAGCAGGATTGGAGGGACCGGGGAGCTGTTTTTT. Translation: CASRIGGTGELFF. The chain carries TRBV5-5 and TRBJ2-2; a possible D gene is TRBD2 (6 bases). The germline gives CDR1 SGHKS, CDR2 YYEKEE (reference sequence). This CDR3 is built from 13 residues. V was pared by 5 bases and J by 5 bases, with 10 bases between.

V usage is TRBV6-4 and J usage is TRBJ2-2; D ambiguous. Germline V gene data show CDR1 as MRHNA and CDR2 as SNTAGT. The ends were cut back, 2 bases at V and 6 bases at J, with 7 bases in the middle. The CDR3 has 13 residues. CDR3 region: CASSDAVAGELFF. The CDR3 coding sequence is TGTGCCAGCAGTGACGCAGTGGCCGGGGAGCTGTTTTTT.

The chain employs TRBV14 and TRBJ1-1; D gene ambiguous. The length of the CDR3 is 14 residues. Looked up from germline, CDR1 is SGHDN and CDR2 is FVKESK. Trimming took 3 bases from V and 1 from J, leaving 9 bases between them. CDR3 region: CASSHVGGNTEAFF. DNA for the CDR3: TGTGCCAGCAGCCACGTGGGAGGGAACACTGAAGCTTTCTTT.

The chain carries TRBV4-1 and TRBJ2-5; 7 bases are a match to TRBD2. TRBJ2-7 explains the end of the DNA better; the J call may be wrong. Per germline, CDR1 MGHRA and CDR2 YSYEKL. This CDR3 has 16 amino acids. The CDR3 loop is CASSQEVGAGSYEQYF. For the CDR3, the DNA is TGCGCCAGCAGCCAAGAGGTGGGAGCGGGATCCTACGAGCAGTACTTC.

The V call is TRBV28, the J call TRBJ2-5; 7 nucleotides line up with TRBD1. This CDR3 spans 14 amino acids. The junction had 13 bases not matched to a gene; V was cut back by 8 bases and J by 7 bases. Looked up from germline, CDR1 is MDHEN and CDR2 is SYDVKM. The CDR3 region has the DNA TGTGCCAGCCTCCCGGGACAGAGATTTGGGACCCAGTACTTC. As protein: CASLPGQRFGTQYF. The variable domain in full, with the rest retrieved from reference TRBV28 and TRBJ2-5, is DVKVTQSSRYLVKRTGEKVFLECVQDMDHENMFWYRQDPGLGLRLIYFSYDVKMKEKGDIPEGYSVSREKKERFSLILESASTNQTSMYLCASLPGQRFGTQYFGPGTRLLVL.

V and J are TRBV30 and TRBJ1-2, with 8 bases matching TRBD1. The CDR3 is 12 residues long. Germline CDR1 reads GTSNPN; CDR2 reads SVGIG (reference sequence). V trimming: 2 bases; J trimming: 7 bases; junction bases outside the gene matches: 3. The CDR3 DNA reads TGTGCCTGGAGTACCACAGGGGGTGGCTACACCTTC. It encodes CAWSTTGGGYTF.

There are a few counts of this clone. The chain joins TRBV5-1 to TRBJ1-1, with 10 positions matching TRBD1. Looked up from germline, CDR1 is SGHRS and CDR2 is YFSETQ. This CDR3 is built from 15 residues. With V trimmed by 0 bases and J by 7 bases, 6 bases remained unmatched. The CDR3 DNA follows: TGCGCCAGCAGCTTGGGGGACAGGGGCCATGGTGAAGCTTTCTTT. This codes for CASSLGDRGHGEAFF.